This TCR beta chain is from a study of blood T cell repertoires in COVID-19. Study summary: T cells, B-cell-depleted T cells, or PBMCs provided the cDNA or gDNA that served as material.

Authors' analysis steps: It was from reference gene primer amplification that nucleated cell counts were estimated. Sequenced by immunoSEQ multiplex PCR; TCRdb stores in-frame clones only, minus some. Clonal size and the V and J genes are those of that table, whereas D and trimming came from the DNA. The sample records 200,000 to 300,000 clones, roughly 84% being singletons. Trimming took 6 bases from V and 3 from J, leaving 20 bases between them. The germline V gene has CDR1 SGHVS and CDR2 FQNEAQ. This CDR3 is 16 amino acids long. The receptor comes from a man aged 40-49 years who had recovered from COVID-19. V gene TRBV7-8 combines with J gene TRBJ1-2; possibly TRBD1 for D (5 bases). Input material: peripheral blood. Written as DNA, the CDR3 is TGTGCCAGCAGACACTCCGGAGGGGATGGGGACTATGGCTACACCTTC. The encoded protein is CASRHSGGDGDYGYTF.